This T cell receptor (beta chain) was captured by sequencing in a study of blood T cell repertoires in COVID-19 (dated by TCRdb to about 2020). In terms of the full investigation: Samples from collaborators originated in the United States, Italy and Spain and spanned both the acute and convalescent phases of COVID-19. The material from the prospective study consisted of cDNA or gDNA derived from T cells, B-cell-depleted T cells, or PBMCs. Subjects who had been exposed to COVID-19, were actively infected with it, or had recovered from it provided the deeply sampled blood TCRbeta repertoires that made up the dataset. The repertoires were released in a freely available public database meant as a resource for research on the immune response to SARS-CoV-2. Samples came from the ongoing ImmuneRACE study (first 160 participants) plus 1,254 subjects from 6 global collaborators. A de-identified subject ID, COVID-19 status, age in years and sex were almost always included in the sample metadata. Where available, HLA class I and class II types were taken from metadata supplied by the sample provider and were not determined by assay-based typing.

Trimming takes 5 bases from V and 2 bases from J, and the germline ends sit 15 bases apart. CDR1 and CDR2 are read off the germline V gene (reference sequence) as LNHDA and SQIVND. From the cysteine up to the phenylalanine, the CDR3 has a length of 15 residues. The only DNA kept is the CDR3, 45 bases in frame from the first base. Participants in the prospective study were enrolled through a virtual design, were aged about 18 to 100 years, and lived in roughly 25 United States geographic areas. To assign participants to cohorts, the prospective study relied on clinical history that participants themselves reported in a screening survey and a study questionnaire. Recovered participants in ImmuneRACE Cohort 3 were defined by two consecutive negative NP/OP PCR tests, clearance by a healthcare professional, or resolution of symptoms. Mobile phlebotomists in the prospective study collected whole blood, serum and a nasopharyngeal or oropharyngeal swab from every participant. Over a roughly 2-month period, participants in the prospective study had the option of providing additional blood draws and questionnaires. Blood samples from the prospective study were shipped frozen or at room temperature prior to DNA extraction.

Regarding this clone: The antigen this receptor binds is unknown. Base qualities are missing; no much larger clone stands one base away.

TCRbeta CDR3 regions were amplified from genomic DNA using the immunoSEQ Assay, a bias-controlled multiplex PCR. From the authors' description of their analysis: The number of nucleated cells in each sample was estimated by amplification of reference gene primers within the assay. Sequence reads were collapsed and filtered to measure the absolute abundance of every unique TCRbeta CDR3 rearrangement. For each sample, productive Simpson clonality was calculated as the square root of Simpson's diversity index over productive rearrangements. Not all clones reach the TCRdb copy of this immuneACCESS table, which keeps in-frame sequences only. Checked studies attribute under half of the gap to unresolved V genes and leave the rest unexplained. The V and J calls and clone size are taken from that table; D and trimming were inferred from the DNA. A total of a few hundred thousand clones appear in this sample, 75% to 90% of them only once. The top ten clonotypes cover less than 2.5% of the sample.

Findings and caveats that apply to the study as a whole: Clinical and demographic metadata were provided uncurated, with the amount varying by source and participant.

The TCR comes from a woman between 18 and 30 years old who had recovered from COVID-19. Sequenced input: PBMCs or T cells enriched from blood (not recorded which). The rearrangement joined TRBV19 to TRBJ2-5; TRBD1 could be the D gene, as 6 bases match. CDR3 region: CASSLQGTQQETQYF. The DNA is TGTGCCAGTAGTCTACAGGGAACCCAACAAGAGACCCAGTACTTC.